This passage covers 28 T cell receptor beta chains from one sample sequenced in a study of T cells in Graves' hyperthyroidism and ophthalmopathy. Amplified TCR beta CDR3 regions derived from RNA transcripts. HTBI primers were the set used in a first-round RT-PCR of the TCR CDR3. Each CDR3 protein is one row after TCRdb ran MiXCR on the multiplex PCR reads. The data hold under 700,000 distinct CDR3 sequences, with about a sixth observed a single time. Source material: blood. All receptors come from a young woman with Graves' hyperthyroidism.

This clonotype was counted ten times or more. The chain couples TRBV5-1 to TRBJ1-1; 8 nucleotides line up with TRBD1. CDR1 SGHRS and CDR2 YFSETQ come from the germline V gene. Losses at the gene ends were 3 bases for V and 1 base for J; bases not matched to a gene: 8. The CDR3 totals 16 residues. The DNA for the CDR3 is TGCGCCAGCAGCTCAGGAGCAGGGACAGGGAACACTGAAGCTTTCTTT. It translates to CASSSGAGTGNTEAFF.

In its sample, this clonotype was seen many times. This sequence joins TRBV11-1 and TRBJ1-1; D is possibly TRBD1 (6 bases). The CDR3 is 14 amino acids. CDR1 and CDR2 from the germline V gene are SGHAT and FQDESV (reference sequence). Trimming took off 3 bases at V and 8 bases at J, with 16 bases between the two ends. The CDR3 spells CASSLVGGAREAFF. CDR3 in DNA: TGTGCCAGCAGCTTGGTCGGGGGGGCAAGGGAAGCTTTCTTT. Complete variable domain (other parts from reference TRBV11-1 and TRBJ1-1): EAEVAQSPRYKITEKSQAVAFWCDPISGHATLYWYRQILGQGPELLVQFQDESVVDDSQLPKDRFSAERLKGVDSTLKIQPAELGDSAMYLCASSLVGGAREAFFGQGTRLTVV.

This clonotype showed up many times. This sequence joins TRBV11-3 and TRBJ2-1; no clear D gene. There are 13 residues in the CDR3. Trimming shortened V by 1 base and J by 8 bases, and 9 bases separated the two germline ends. CDR1 SGHNT and CDR2 YENEEA come from the germline V gene. CDR3 coding DNA: TGTGCCAGCAGCTTAGGCAGGTACGATGAGCAGTTCTTC. It yields the protein CASSLGRYDEQFF.

This clonotype appeared many times. The V gene is TRBV11-3, the J gene TRBJ2-3; no clear D gene. Trimming removed 1 base at V and 8 bases at J, with 7 bases between. Germline V lookup: CDR1 SGHNT, CDR2 YENEEA. The CDR3 runs to 12 residues. The CDR3, as DNA: TGTGCCAGCAGCTTAGTCCTTGGTACGCAGTATTTT. It translates to CASSLVLGTQYF.

This clonotype was found many times. The chain joins TRBV2 to TRBJ1-5; D call uncertain. The CDR3 covers 17 residues. V was cut by 1 base and J by 0 bases, with 13 bases left in between. Germline-derived CDR1 and CDR2 are SNHLY and FYNNEI. The CDR3 nucleotides read TGTGCCAGCAGTGAAGGCTGGTTCAGGAATAGCAATCAGCCCCAGCATTTT. As protein: CASSEGWFRNSNQPQHF.

This clonotype was recorded many times. V and J are TRBV20-1 and TRBJ2-1; D might be TRBD1 or TRBD2, each matching 5 bases. CDR3 length equals 15 residues. CDR1 DFQATT and CDR2 SNEGSKA come from the germline V gene (reference sequence). The ends were cut back, 1 base at V and 4 bases at J, with 14 bases in the middle. The CDR3 region is CSARAPGTDYNEQFF. The CDR3 region has the DNA TGCAGTGCTAGAGCGCCCGGGACGGATTACAATGAGCAGTTCTTC.

This clonotype was detected only a few times. This chain uses TRBV7-2 with TRBJ2-4; D gene ambiguous. This CDR3 spans 12 amino acids. V was shortened by 5 bases and J by 12 bases, with 14 bases between the two germline ends. Germline V gene sequence: CDR1 SGHTA, CDR2 FQGNSA. For the CDR3, the DNA is TGTGCCAGCAGCCCAAACAGTGGATCTCAGTACTTC. Encoded protein: CASSPNSGSQYF. The full variable domain, rest sourced from reference TRBV7-2 and TRBJ2-4, is GAGVSQSPSNKVTEKGKDVELRCDPISGHTALYWYRQSLGQGLEFLIYFQGNSAPDKSGLPSDRFSAERTGGSVSTLTIQRTQQEDSAVYLCASSPNSGSQYFGAGTRLSVL.

CDR3 loop: CASSSRISGLAGQTTLYNEQFF. The CDR3 nucleotides are TGTGCCAGCAGTTCCCGGATTTCAGGACTAGCGGGCCAGACAACACTCTACAATGAGCAGTTCTTC. V usage is TRBV12-3 or TRBV12-4 and J usage is TRBJ2-1; 11 nucleotides agree with TRBD2. Trimming took 4 bases from V and 3 from J; bases not matched to a gene: 23. The CDR3 is 22 amino acids.

This clonotype was seen many times. The genes are TRBV14 and TRBJ1-2, with D perhaps TRBD1 (6 bases). From germline, CDR1 is SGHDN and CDR2 FVKESK. The length of the CDR3 is 14 residues. Trimming took 2 bases from V and 4 from J, leaving 11 bases between them. CDR3 bases: TGTGCCAGCAGCCAAAGCAGGGGCGCCTATGGCTACACCTTC. Translation: CASSQSRGAYGYTF. The whole variable domain, filled in from reference TRBV14 and TRBJ1-2, reads EAGVTQFPSHSVIEKGQTVTLRCDPISGHDNLYWYRRVMGKEIKFLLHFVKESKQDESGMPNNRFLAERTGGTYSTLKVQPAELEDSGVYFCASSQSRGAYGYTFGSGTRLTVV.

The table lists this clonotype with many counts. The chain is built from TRBV5-1 and TRBJ2-1; D gene unclear. This CDR3 region has 13 residues. The V end was cut by 4 bases, the J end by 1 base, with 6 bases between. The germline V gene has CDR1 SGHRS and CDR2 YFSETQ. In nucleotides, the CDR3 is TGCGCCAGCAGCCCGCTTTCCTACAATGAGCAGTTCTTC. It specifies CASSPLSYNEQFF.

The CDR3 DNA is TGTGCCAGCAGCGTGACCGGGACTAGCGGGCGCTACGAGCAGTACTTC. The encoded protein is CASSVTGTSGRYEQYF. The chain links TRBV28 to TRBJ2-7; 12 nucleotides agree with TRBD2. The CDR3 consists of 16 residues. Unmatched junction bases numbered 9, after V lost 6 bases and J lost 3 bases. Germline CDR1 and CDR2: MDHEN and SYDVKM. The whole variable domain, remainder taken from reference TRBV28 and TRBJ2-7, is DVKVTQSSRYLVKRTGEKVFLECVQDMDHENMFWYRQDPGLGLRLIYFSYDVKMKEKGDIPEGYSVSREKKERFSLILESASTNQTSMYLCASSVTGTSGRYEQYFGPGTRLTVT.

This clonotype came up many times. The chain recombines TRBV2 with TRBJ2-7; possible D gene TRBD2, 6 bases. This CDR3 contains 12 residues. The V gene lost 11 bases and the J gene lost 1 base, with 12 bases spanning the gap. Germline CDR1 and CDR2: SNHLY and FYNNEI. The CDR3 nucleotides are TGTGCCGTCTCCGGGGGTTCCTACGAGCAGTACTTC. Its translation: CAVSGGSYEQYF. The variable domain in full, with the rest retrieved from reference TRBV2 and TRBJ2-7, is EPEVTQTPSHQVTQMGQEVILRCVPISNHLYFYWYRQILGQKVEFLVSFYNNEISEKSEIFDDQFSVERPDGSNFTLKIRSTKLEDSAMYFCAVSGGSYEQYFGPGTRLTVT.

This clonotype was detected ten times or more. A read error is likely, as this CDR3 ends without the conserved phenylalanine or tryptophan. The V and J genes are TRBV2 and TRBJ2-5, with TRBD1 matching 8 bases. The CDR3 is made up of 14 amino acids. CDR1 is SNHLY and CDR2 is FYNNEI in the germline V gene. Trimming removed 5 bases from V and 3 bases from J; junction bases left unmatched: 5. Here the CDR3 DNA reads TGTGCCAGCAGTTCAATGACAGGGGAAGAGACCCAGTACCTC. It encodes CASSSMTGEETQYL.

The sample holds many counts of this clonotype. The chain has TRBV29-1 and TRBJ2-1; 8 bases agree with TRBD1. This CDR3 contains 13 residues. The germline V gene encodes CDR1 SQVTM and CDR2 ANQGSEA. V shed 5 bases, J shed 3 bases, and the junction held 3 bases outside the gene matches. CDR3 in DNA: TGCAGCGTTCCCGGGACAGGCTACAATGAGCAGTTCTTC. Residues: CSVPGTGYNEQFF.

Many counts were recorded for this clonotype. The chain couples TRBV28 to TRBJ1-5; D is undetermined. The germline gives CDR1 MDHEN, CDR2 SYDVKM. The CDR3 is 17 residues long. V shed 3 bases and J shed 2 bases, with 17 bases lying between them. This CDR3 is CASSFYGPRQGNQPQHF. CDR3 sequence (DNA): TGTGCCAGCAGTTTTTACGGACCGAGGCAGGGCAATCAGCCCCAGCATTTT. The full variable domain, completed using reference TRBV28 and TRBJ1-5, is DVKVTQSSRYLVKRTGEKVFLECVQDMDHENMFWYRQDPGLGLRLIYFSYDVKMKEKGDIPEGYSVSREKKERFSLILESASTNQTSMYLCASSFYGPRQGNQPQHFGDGTRLSIL.

This clonotype was counted at least ten times. The genes are TRBV11-2 and TRBJ2-7, with a weak D call TRBD2 (6 bases). Trimming removed 3 bases from V and 2 bases from J, with 11 bases in between. This CDR3 region has 14 residues. Germline CDR1 SGHAT, CDR2 FQNNGV. This CDR3 reads CASSFTEGPYEQYF. DNA of the CDR3: TGTGCCAGCAGCTTTACGGAGGGCCCCTACGAGCAGTACTTC.

V is TRBV6-1 and J is TRBJ1-4; tentatively, D is TRBD1 (5 bases). Germline V lookup: CDR1 MNHNS, CDR2 SASEGT. Trimming stripped 1 base from V and 3 bases from J, with 18 bases between. This CDR3 region has 18 residues. Here the CDR3 DNA reads TGTGCCAGCAGTGAAGAAAGTCCCAGGGTCGGGGCTAATGAAAAACTGTTTTTT. Translating it yields CASSEESPRVGANEKLFF.

In its sample, this clonotype was seen a few times. This chain joins TRBV6-1 and TRBJ2-4, with a weak D call TRBD2 (6 bases). Germline CDR1 and CDR2: MNHNS and SASEGT. The CDR3 runs 15 residues. Trimming removed 2 bases at V and 5 bases at J, with 13 bases between. DNA for the CDR3: TGTGCCAGCAGTGAATTCGGGGGTTACCAAAACATTCAGTACTTC. The encoded protein is CASSEFGGYQNIQYF.

This clonotype was counted ten times or more. The gene calls are TRBV6-2 or TRBV6-3 and TRBJ2-1, with 8 bases lining up with TRBD2. Germline CDR1 reads MNHEY; CDR2 reads SVGEGT. V was pared by 5 bases and J by 1 base, with 7 bases of the junction left unmatched. The CDR3 sequence is 16 residues long. The CDR3 coding sequence is TGTGCCAGCAGTACCTGGGGCGGGGGGTCCTACAATGAGCAGTTCTTC. It translates to CASSTWGGGSYNEQFF.

Only a few counts were recorded for this clonotype. The chain recombines TRBV20-1 with TRBJ2-3; D is undetermined. The ends were cut back, 6 bases at V and 1 base at J, with 17 bases in the middle. The CDR3 sequence is 15 residues long. Germline-derived CDR1 and CDR2 are DFQATT and SNEGSKA (reference sequence). In DNA form, the CDR3 reads TGCAGTGCAGCCGGGCCCCTGGTTGGCACAGATACGCAGTATTTT. Translation gives CSAAGPLVGTDTQYF.

The sample holds a few counts of this clonotype. This sequence joins TRBV10-2 and TRBJ1-3, with D perhaps TRBD1 (5 bases). Germline values: CDR1 WSHSY, CDR2 SAAADI. The CDR3 runs 16 residues. V lost 4 bases, J lost 0 bases, and 13 bases lay in between. The CDR3 nucleotides are TGCGCCAGCAGTGCAGACAGCCCCGACTCTGGAAACACCATATATTTT. It specifies CASSADSPDSGNTIYF.

This clonotype occurred many times. The V gene is TRBV20-1, the J gene TRBJ2-3; 11 bases align to TRBD1. With V trimmed by 5 bases and J by 3 bases, 4 bases remained unmatched. The CDR3 extends over 14 amino acids. From germline, CDR1 is DFQATT and CDR2 SNEGSKA (reference sequence). The CDR3 sequence: CSAGQGARTDTQYF. The CDR3 DNA reads TGCAGTGCTGGACAGGGGGCGAGGACAGATACGCAGTATTTT.

This clonotype was picked up many times. The gene calls are TRBV20-1 and TRBJ1-1; D gene uncertain. V was cut by 6 bases and J by 0 bases, with 14 bases left in between. This CDR3 comprises 14 residues. Germline loops: CDR1 DFQATT, CDR2 SNEGSKA (reference sequence). CDR3 loop: CSALPRYVNTEAFF. CDR3 coding DNA: TGCAGTGCCCTCCCGAGATATGTGAACACTGAAGCTTTCTTT.

This clonotype was recorded a few times. This chain connects TRBV10-1 to TRBJ2-7; D is tentatively TRBD1 or TRBD2 (5 bases each). Germline values: CDR1 WNHNN, CDR2 SYGVQD (reference sequence). V shed 4 bases and J shed 3 bases, with 13 bases lying between them. The CDR3 runs to 14 residues. Here the CDR3 reads CASSAGTTLYEQYF. CDR3 in DNA: TGCGCCAGCAGTGCAGGGACCACCCTCTACGAGCAGTACTTC.

This clonotype has a single count. Given a much more abundant clone one base away, this may be a read error. This chain uses TRBV7-9 with TRBJ2-1; tentatively, D is TRBD2 (5 bases). The CDR3 extends over 12 amino acids. Germline V gene data show CDR1 as SEHNR and CDR2 as FQNEAQ (reference sequence). Trimming removed 2 bases at V and 14 bases at J, with 13 bases between. Here the CDR3 reads CASSLKRTEEFF. The CDR3 DNA reads as TGTGCCAGCAGCTTAAAACGAACGGAGGAGTTCTTC.

This clonotype was seen many times. The chain links TRBV12-3 or TRBV12-4 to TRBJ1-1; D gene unclear. Trimming took 6 bases from V and 1 from J, leaving 9 bases between them. This CDR3 comprises 13 residues. CDR3 DNA sequence: TGTGCCAGCAGACCGGGAGCGAACACTGAAGCTTTCTTT. Its protein product is CASRPGANTEAFF.

This clonotype has a count of ten or more. V is TRBV7-9 and J is TRBJ2-2; no definite D call. Germline V lookup: CDR1 SEHNR, CDR2 FQNEAQ (reference sequence). The length of the CDR3 is 15 residues. The ends were cut back, 5 bases at V and 2 bases at J, with 12 bases in the middle. CDR3 sequence reads: CASSAGLSNTGELFF. The CDR3 DNA reads TGTGCCAGCAGCGCCGGGTTATCAAACACCGGGGAGCTGTTTTTT.

The sample holds a few counts of this clonotype. The rearrangement uses TRBV5-1 and TRBJ2-7, with 9 nucleotides matching TRBD1. The germline gives CDR1 SGHRS, CDR2 YFSETQ. The J segment lost 3 bases and the V segment lost 4 bases, leaving 11 bases of the junction unmatched. The CDR3 runs to 16 residues. CDR3 sequence (DNA): TGCGCCAGCAGCGCCTCACTCCGGGACAGGGACTACGAGCAGTACTTC. Translating gives CASSASLRDRDYEQYF.